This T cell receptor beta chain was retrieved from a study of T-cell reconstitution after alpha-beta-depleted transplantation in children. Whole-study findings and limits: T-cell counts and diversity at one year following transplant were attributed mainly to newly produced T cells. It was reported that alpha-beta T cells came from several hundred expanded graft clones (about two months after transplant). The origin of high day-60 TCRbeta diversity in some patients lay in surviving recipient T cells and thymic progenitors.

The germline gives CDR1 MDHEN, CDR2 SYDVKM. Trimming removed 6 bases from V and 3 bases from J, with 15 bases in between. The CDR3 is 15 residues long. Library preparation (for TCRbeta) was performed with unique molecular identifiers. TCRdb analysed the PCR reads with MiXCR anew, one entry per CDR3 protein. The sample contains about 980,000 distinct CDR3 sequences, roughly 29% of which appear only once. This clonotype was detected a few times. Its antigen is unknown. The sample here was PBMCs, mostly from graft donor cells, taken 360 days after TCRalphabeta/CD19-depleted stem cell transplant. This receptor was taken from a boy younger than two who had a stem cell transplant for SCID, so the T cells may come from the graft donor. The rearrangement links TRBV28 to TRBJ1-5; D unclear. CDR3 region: CASSSDGSLNQPQHF. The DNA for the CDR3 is TGTGCCAGCAGCTCTGACGGGTCCCTCAATCAGCCCCAGCATTTT.